This T cell receptor beta chain was observed in a study of regulatory T cells in long-lasting Graves disease. This clonotype was detected a few times. Antigen unknown. CDR1 is SGDLS and CDR2 is YYNGEE in the germline V gene. The CDR3 is 15 amino acids. V dropped 0 bases and J dropped 6 bases, with 13 bases sitting between them. Stated time point: newly diagnosed GD, antithyroid drugs for less than 3 months. Making the TCR library involved RNA that had been extracted from PBMCs. Enrollment of patients was through an endocrinology department in Xi'an, China. General study results and limits: With a few thousand shared public clonotypes, persistent patients exceeded new patients, who shared roughly 920.

For TCR beta, libraries came from iRepertoire HTBI primers and Arm-PCR of CDR3 regions. TCRdb reanalysed the multiplex PCR reads using MiXCR and keeps one entry per CDR3 protein. The data hold about 500,000 distinct CDR3 sequences, with roughly 17% observed a single time. This sample also appeared in a second study, on T cells in Graves' hyperthyroidism and ophthalmopathy. From that paper: A first-round RT-PCR of the TCR CDR3 used the HTBI primer set. A model of 13 V-J features distinguished ophthalmopathy from stable hyperthyroidism.

The J gene is TRBJ2-1, the V gene TRBV9; a possible D gene is TRBD2 (6 bases). This material consisted of peripheral blood mononuclear cells (PBMCs), taken at new diagnosis, from a patient treated with antithyroid drugs. This TCR was sampled from a man aged 40-49 years with Graves disease. CDR3 nucleotide sequence: TGTGCCAGCAGCGTAGTTAGTGGGACTTCCAATGAGCAGTTCTTC. Its translation: CASSVVSGTSNEQFF.